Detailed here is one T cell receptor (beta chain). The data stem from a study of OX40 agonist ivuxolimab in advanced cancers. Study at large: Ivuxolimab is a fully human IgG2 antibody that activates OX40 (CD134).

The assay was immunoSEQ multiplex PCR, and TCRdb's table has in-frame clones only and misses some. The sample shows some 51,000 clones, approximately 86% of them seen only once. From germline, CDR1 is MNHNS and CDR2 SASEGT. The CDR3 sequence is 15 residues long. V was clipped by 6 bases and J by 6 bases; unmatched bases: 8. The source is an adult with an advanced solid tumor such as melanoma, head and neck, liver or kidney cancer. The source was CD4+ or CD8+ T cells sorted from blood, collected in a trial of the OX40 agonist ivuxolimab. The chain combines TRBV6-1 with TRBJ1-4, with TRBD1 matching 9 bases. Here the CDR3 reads CASSAGTGPYEKLFF. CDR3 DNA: TGTGCCAGCAGCGCCGGGACAGGGCCATATGAAAAACTGTTTTTT.